The clone carrying this TCR beta chain showed up just once. Its antigen is not identified. Germline V lookup: CDR1 SGHKS, CDR2 YYEKEE (reference sequence). Trimming stripped 4 bases from V and 4 bases from J, with 20 bases between. This CDR3 spans 16 amino acids. The sample originates from a study of Ad26.COV2.S vaccination and SARS-CoV-2 variants. Study in general: Dosing was one shot or two shots 56 days apart. Study results and limitations: Vaccine and placebo groups showed comparable non-spike TCR breadth. Ad26.COV2.S recipients had broader spike-specific TCRs (P = 0.0014).

This table comes from immunoSEQ multiplex PCR, and its TCRdb copy is limited to in-frame clones, with some not included. The sample lists fewer than 500,000 clones, 90% occurring once. The treatment denotes: 15 to 20 received Ad26.COV2.S at low or high dose, single or two shots; roughly five received placebo; per-sample allocation not given. Specimen acquisition occurred on day 63 following the initial vaccine or placebo injection. This clonotype was sampled from a person aged 18 to 59 who received the Ad26.COV2.S COVID-19 vaccine or a placebo. The source material was peripheral blood, sampled in a trial of Ad26.COV2.S vaccine versus placebo. The chain links TRBV5-5 to TRBJ1-2; D is possibly TRBD1 (6 bases). CDR3 sequence (DNA): TGTGCCAGCAGCGAGTCAGCCTCGGACAGCCTCTATGGCTACACCTTC. This sequence encodes CASSESASDSLYGYTF.